A single sample is the source of the 32 T cell receptor beta chains below, sequenced in a study of siplizumab effects on memory and regulatory T cells. Sequenced by immunoSEQ multiplex PCR; TCRdb stores in-frame clones only, minus some. Of approximately 120,000 clones listed, about 94% were seen once; the top ten hold around 0.15%. The sequencing sample was made of non-Treg CD4+ T cells sorted from blood. The receptors were gathered from a human donor in good health.

This clone was observed a single time. The rearrangement joins TRBV23-1 to TRBJ2-7; 10 bases match TRBD2. Being an ORF, TRBV23-1 has a function that is uncertain. The CDR3 sequence is 12 residues long. After removal of 3 bases from V and 13 bases from J, the junction contained 6 bases not matched to a gene. The DNA of the CDR3 is TGCGCCAGCAGTCACACTAGCGGGAATCCCTACTTC. Translated, it gives CASSHTSGNPYF.

The chain couples TRBV5-4 to TRBJ2-2, with 7 bases identical to TRBD1. This CDR3 is 15 amino acids long. Unmatched junction bases numbered 9, after V lost 4 bases and J lost 6 bases. CDR1 SGHNT and CDR2 YYREEE come from the germline V gene (reference sequence). CDR3 loop: CASSRTGQGAGELFF. The CDR3 DNA reads TGTGCCAGCAGCCGGACAGGTCAAGGGGCCGGGGAGCTGTTTTTT.

The J gene is TRBJ2-7, the V gene TRBV7-9, with 14 bases lining up with TRBD2. This CDR3 contains 14 residues. Trimming took 6 bases from V and 6 from J; bases not matched to a gene: 4. Germline V lookup: CDR1 SEHNR, CDR2 FQNEAQ (reference sequence). CDR3 protein: CASRMTSGGAEQYF. The CDR3 DNA sequence: TGTGCCAGCAGGATGACTAGCGGGGGGGCCGAGCAGTACTTC. Together with reference TRBV7-9 and TRBJ2-7, the CDR3 gives the full variable domain: DTGVSQNPRHKITKRGQNVTFRCDPISEHNRLYWYRQTLGQGPEFLTYFQNEAQLEKSRLLSDRFSAERPKGSFSTLEIQRTEQGDSAMYLCASRMTSGGAEQYFGPGTRLTVT.

This clone was recorded once. This chain connects TRBV5-1 to TRBJ2-1; no firm D call. V was pared by 0 bases and J by 6 bases, with 1 base between. The CDR3 is 11 residues long. CDR1 SGHRS and CDR2 YFSETQ come from the germline V gene. The CDR3 reads CASSLANEQFF. CDR3 sequence (DNA): TGCGCCAGCAGCTTGGCCAATGAGCAGTTCTTC.

J is TRBJ1-1 and V is TRBV13; D uncertain. V was cut by 4 bases and J by 0 bases, with 9 bases left in between. The CDR3 is 14 amino acids. The germline CDR1 and CDR2 sequences are PRHDT and FYEKMQ (reference sequence). The CDR3 DNA sequence: TGTGCCAGCAGCTCAGGACGGTTGAACACTGAAGCTTTCTTT. Translated, it gives CASSSGRLNTEAFF.

V usage is TRBV5-1 and J usage is TRBJ2-3; D gene unclear. Per the germline V gene, CDR1 is SGHRS and CDR2 is YFSETQ. This CDR3 has 12 residues. V was clipped by 0 bases and J by 3 bases, with 2 bases between them. The CDR3 loop is CASSLATDTQYF. The CDR3 DNA sequence: TGCGCCAGCAGCTTGGCAACAGATACGCAGTATTTT.

This rearrangement joins TRBV6-1 to TRBJ1-2; D may be TRBD1 (6 bases). V was cut by 8 bases and J by 8 bases, with 12 bases left in between. The CDR3 is 11 amino acids. Per germline, CDR1 MNHNS and CDR2 SASEGT. In DNA form, the CDR3 reads TGTGCCAGCTTCTGGGGGGGCGGCTACACCTTC. Protein sequence: CASFWGGGYTF.

V and J are TRBV4-1 and TRBJ2-1, with D perhaps TRBD1 (6 bases). The CDR3 totals 15 residues. With 3 bases removed from V and 3 bases from J, the gap between germline ends came to 12 bases. The V gene's germline CDR1 is MGHRA and CDR2 YSYEKL. The CDR3 reads CASSQELGGYNEQFF. The CDR3 DNA reads as TGCGCCAGCAGCCAGGAACTAGGGGGCTACAATGAGCAGTTCTTC.

The genes are TRBV5-5 and TRBJ1-6, with TRBD1 as a possible D gene (5 bases). This CDR3 comprises 16 residues. The germline CDR1 and CDR2 sequences are SGHKS and YYEKEE (reference sequence). Trimming removed 0 bases at V and 8 bases at J, with 15 bases between. The CDR3 here is CASSLAALRDDSPLHF. Here the CDR3 DNA reads TGTGCCAGCAGCTTGGCCGCGCTCAGGGACGATTCACCCCTCCACTTT.

This rearrangement joins TRBV27 to TRBJ1-3; D remains ambiguous. The germline CDR1 and CDR2 sequences are MNHEY and SMNVEV (reference sequence). Trimming pared 6 bases from V and 4 bases from J, leaving 7 bases between. This CDR3 has 12 residues. CDR3 amino acids: CASRGGGNTIYF. In DNA, the CDR3 is TGTGCCAGCAGGGGTGGAGGAAACACCATATATTTT.

The genes are TRBV6-1 and TRBJ1-3, with TRBD1 as a possible D gene (6 bases). CDR1 is MNHNS and CDR2 is SASEGT in the germline V gene. Deletions cut 6 bases from V and 2 bases from J, with 14 bases between. The CDR3 has 15 residues. DNA for the CDR3: TGTGCCAGCAGGCTAGACAGGAACCCTGGAAACACCATATATTTT. Its protein is CASRLDRNPGNTIYF.

The J gene is TRBJ2-3, the V gene TRBV14; D possibly corresponds to TRBD2 (7 bases). The CDR3 extends over 16 amino acids. V lost 4 bases and J 3 bases, leaving 17 bases between the germline ends. From germline, CDR1 is SGHDN and CDR2 FVKESK. CDR3 sequence: CASSRRGGAVTDTQYF. For the CDR3, the DNA is TGTGCCAGCAGCCGAAGGGGGGGAGCAGTGACAGATACGCAGTATTTT.

The chain employs TRBV18 and TRBJ1-2; tentative D call: TRBD1 (6 bases). CDR1 is KGHSH, CDR2 LQKENI, per germline. This CDR3 spans 13 amino acids. Trimming shortened V by 5 bases and J by 8 bases, and 15 bases separated the two germline ends. The CDR3 loop reads CASSSTGTGGYTF. Here the CDR3 DNA reads TGTGCCAGCTCATCAACAGGGACTGGAGGCTACACCTTC.

The V gene is TRBV5-6, the J gene TRBJ1-4, with 10 nucleotides matching TRBD1. The V gene's germline CDR1 is SGHDT and CDR2 YYEEEE. V gave up 3 bases and J gave up 7 bases; unmatched junction bases: 9. The CDR3 extends over 16 amino acids. The CDR3 protein is CASSSYDRGLGEKLFF. The CDR3 bases are TGTGCCAGCAGCTCATATGACAGGGGGCTCGGTGAAAAACTGTTTTTT.

The chain links TRBV28 to TRBJ2-3, with D uncertain. The CDR3 is 15 residues long. Trimming removed 7 bases at V and 0 bases at J, with 14 bases between. The germline gives CDR1 MDHEN, CDR2 SYDVKM. The CDR3 DNA reads as TGTGCCAGCATGCGGCAAGAAGCTAGCACAGATACGCAGTATTTT. Translation: CASMRQEASTDTQYF.

The genes are TRBV6-1 and TRBJ2-5; D not resolved. Germline loops: CDR1 MNHNS, CDR2 SASEGT. Trimming left V 3 bases short and J 4 bases short, with 9 bases between. The CDR3 is 13 amino acids. Written as DNA, the CDR3 is TGTGCCAGCAGTGAGGGTAGCCGAGAGACCCAGTACTTC. Amino acid sequence: CASSEGSRETQYF.

The chain combines TRBV10-3 with TRBJ1-1, with TRBD1 identical over 8 bases. The CDR3 is 16 residues long. The germline V gene encodes CDR1 ENHRY and CDR2 SYGVKD. With V trimmed by 5 bases and J by 5 bases, 13 bases remained unmatched. CDR3: CAISMTGADSGTEAFF. DNA for the CDR3: TGTGCCATCAGTATGACAGGGGCCGATTCGGGAACTGAAGCTTTCTTT.

The chain recombines TRBV6-5 with TRBJ1-2; D gene ambiguous. V gave up 8 bases and J gave up 0 bases, with 13 bases separating them. The CDR3 length is 14 residues. Germline V gene lookup returns CDR1 MNHEY and CDR2 SVGAGI. CDR3 residues: CASRQSGANYGYTF. DNA of the CDR3: TGTGCCAGCCGCCAAAGCGGGGCTAACTATGGCTACACCTTC.

The J gene is TRBJ2-7, the V gene TRBV7-9; D remains unclear. The germline CDR1 and CDR2 sequences are SEHNR and FQNEAQ (reference sequence). The V end lost 0 bases, the J end lost 7 bases, and 13 bases lay between the germline ends. CDR3 size: 14 residues. The chain's CDR3 is CASSLAGLGYEQYF. CDR3 coding DNA: TGTGCCAGCAGCTTAGCCGGTCTGGGGTATGAGCAGTACTTC.

This chain links TRBV5-4 with TRBJ1-3; TRBD1 matches 11 bases. The trim removed 1 base at V and 3 bases at J, leaving 3 bases unmatched. The CDR3 sequence is 16 residues long. The germline V gene has CDR1 SGHNT and CDR2 YYREEE (reference sequence). The DNA for the CDR3 is TGTGCCAGCAGCTTGTGGGACAGGGGGGATGGAAACACCATATATTTT. Translated: CASSLWDRGDGNTIYF.

The J gene is TRBJ2-2, the V gene TRBV6-5; no clear D gene. The CDR3 runs 13 residues. Germline assignment: CDR1 MNHEY and CDR2 SVGAGI. V lost 8 bases and J lost 7, with 14 bases in between. The CDR3 is CASQSFELGELFF. The CDR3 region has the DNA TGTGCCAGCCAAAGTTTCGAACTCGGGGAGCTGTTTTTT.

This clone was detected once. This chain links TRBV7-2 with TRBJ2-2, with a possible D match to TRBD1 (8 bases). The CDR3 is 17 amino acids. Per germline, CDR1 SGHTA and CDR2 FQGNSA. Trimming removed 5 bases at V and 5 bases at J, with 21 bases between. CDR3 region: CASSPAYRGGGTGELFF. CDR3 coding DNA: TGTGCCAGCAGCCCAGCGTACAGGGGGGGAGGAACCGGGGAGCTGTTTTTT.

The genes are TRBV5-6 and TRBJ1-1, with TRBD1 identical over 9 bases. The CDR3 runs to 13 residues. CDR1 and CDR2 from the germline V gene are SGHDT and YYEEEE. V was clipped by 3 bases and J by 7 bases; unmatched bases: 4. The CDR3 bases are TGTGCCAGCAGCTGGGGACAGGGAGGTGAAGCTTTCTTT. Its translation: CASSWGQGGEAFF.

J is TRBJ1-1 and V is TRBV6-1; 11 bases align to TRBD1. Per germline, CDR1 MNHNS and CDR2 SASEGT. The CDR3 spans 14 residues. V trimming: 7 bases; J trimming: 7 bases; junction bases outside the gene matches: 8. CDR3 in amino acids: CASTGDRGSSEAFF. The CDR3 nucleotides are TGTGCCAGCACCGGGGACAGGGGGTCGAGTGAAGCTTTCTTT.

The chain recombines TRBV25-1 with TRBJ2-1, with D perhaps matching TRBD1 or TRBD2 (5 bases each). The germline V gene has CDR1 MGHDK and CDR2 SYGVNS. Trimming shortened V by 2 bases and J by 8 bases, and 19 bases separated the two germline ends. The CDR3 has 16 amino acids. The CDR3 loop reads CASSESGGGLGHEQFF. The CDR3 bases are TGTGCCAGCAGTGAAAGTGGGGGTGGACTGGGGCATGAGCAGTTCTTC.

This clone has just one count. The chain recombines TRBV5-1 with TRBJ2-7; 10 bases are a match to TRBD1. Germline CDR1 is SGHRS and CDR2 is YFSETQ. CDR3 length equals 17 residues. With 1 base clipped from V and 3 bases from J, the junction kept 10 bases outside the gene matches. The chain's CDR3 is CASSLIIGGTGVYEQYF. In DNA, the CDR3 is TGCGCCAGCAGCTTGATTATCGGTGGGACAGGGGTCTACGAGCAGTACTTC.

J is TRBJ2-3 and V is TRBV4-1; 8 nucleotides match TRBD1. The germline V gene has CDR1 MGHRA and CDR2 YSYEKL. The length of the CDR3 is 17 residues. Trimming cost V 8 bases and J 2 bases; bases outside gene matches: 15. The CDR3 DNA follows: TGCGCCAGCGGCGGGACAGGAGGTGCAGCGGACACAGATACGCAGTATTTT. Encoded protein: CASGGTGGAADTDTQYF.

Remarks on this clone: Different DNA sequences within this sample yield the same CDR3. The chain couples TRBV5-1 to TRBJ1-2; a possible D gene is TRBD1 (6 bases). Trimming left V 0 bases short and J 8 bases short, with 17 bases between. The CDR3 runs 15 residues. Germline V gene lookup returns CDR1 SGHRS and CDR2 YFSETQ. CDR3 residues: CASSLGYGGAVGYTF. The CDR3 bases are TGCGCCAGCAGCTTGGGATACGGGGGCGCGGTAGGCTACACCTTC.

This sequence joins TRBV7-2 and TRBJ1-2; a possible D gene is TRBD1 (6 bases). CDR3 size: 12 residues. V was shortened by 2 bases and J by 7 bases, with 8 bases between the two germline ends. From germline, CDR1 is SGHTA and CDR2 FQGNSA. The CDR3 here is CASSLRGGGYTF. CDR3 DNA: TGTGCCAGCAGCTTAAGAGGGGGTGGCTACACCTTC.

The genes are TRBV18 and TRBJ2-5, with D maybe TRBD2 (5 bases). V was shortened by 4 bases and J by 3 bases, with 6 bases between the two germline ends. The CDR3 consists of 12 residues. CDR1 is KGHSH and CDR2 is LQKENI in the germline V gene. CDR3 residues: CASSRTEETQYF. CDR3 DNA: TGTGCCAGCTCACGGACTGAAGAGACCCAGTACTTC. The full variable domain, its missing parts supplied by reference TRBV18 and TRBJ2-5, is NAGVMQNPRHLVRRRGQEARLRCSPMKGHSHVYWYRQLPEEGLKFMVYLQKENIIDESGMPKERFSAEFPKEGPSILRIQQVVRGDSAAYFCASSRTEETQYFGPGTRLLVL.

This rearrangement joins TRBV5-1 to TRBJ2-3; D is possibly TRBD2 (6 bases). Germline V gives CDR1 SGHRS, CDR2 YFSETQ. The CDR3 length is 16 residues. Trimming took 0 bases from V and 2 from J, leaving 13 bases between them. This chain's CDR3 is CASSLVLGGNTDTQYF. CDR3 bases: TGCGCCAGCAGCTTGGTTCTGGGGGGTAACACAGATACGCAGTATTTT.

This CDR3 reads CARPSGGRPIPLMNTEAFF. The CDR3 DNA reads as TGTGCCAGACCGTCAGGCGGACGGCCTATTCCTCTGATGAACACTGAAGCTTTCTTT. The chain employs TRBV19 and TRBJ1-1; no clear D. Per germline, CDR1 LNHDA and CDR2 SQIVND (reference sequence). The CDR3 has 19 amino acids. The germline V and J ends were trimmed by 9 bases and 0 bases, with 29 bases remaining between them.